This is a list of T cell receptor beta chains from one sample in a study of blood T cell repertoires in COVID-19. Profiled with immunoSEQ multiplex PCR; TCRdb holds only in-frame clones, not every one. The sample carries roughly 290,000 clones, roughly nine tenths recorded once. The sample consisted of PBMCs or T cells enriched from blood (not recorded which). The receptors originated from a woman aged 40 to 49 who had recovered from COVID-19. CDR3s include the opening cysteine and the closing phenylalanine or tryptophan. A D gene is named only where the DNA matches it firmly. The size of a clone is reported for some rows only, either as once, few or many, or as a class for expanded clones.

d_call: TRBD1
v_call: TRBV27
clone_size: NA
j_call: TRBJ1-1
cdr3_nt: TGTGCCAGCAGTCTGACAGGGTACACTGAAGCTTTCTTT
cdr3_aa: CASSLTGYTEAFF

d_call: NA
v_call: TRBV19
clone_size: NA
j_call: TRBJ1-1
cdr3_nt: TGTGCCAGTAGTCCCTGGACGGCCGCGGGCACTGAAGCTTTCTTT
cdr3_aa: CASSPWTAAGTEAFF

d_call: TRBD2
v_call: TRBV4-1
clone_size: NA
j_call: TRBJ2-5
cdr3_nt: TGCGCCAGCAGCCAAGATCTAGCGGGAGGGCCAGAGACCCAGTACTTC
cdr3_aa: CASSQDLAGGPETQYF

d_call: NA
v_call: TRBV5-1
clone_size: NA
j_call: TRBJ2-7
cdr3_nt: TGCGCCAGCAGCTTTCGACAGGCCACCGAGCAGTACTTC
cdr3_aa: CASSFRQATEQYF

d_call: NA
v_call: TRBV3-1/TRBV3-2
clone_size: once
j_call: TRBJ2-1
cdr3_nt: TGTGCCAGCAGCACTTCGGGTCCCCAATCTGCTGAGCAGTTCTTC
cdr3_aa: CASSTSGPQSAEQFF

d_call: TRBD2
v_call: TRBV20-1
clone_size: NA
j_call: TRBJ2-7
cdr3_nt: TGCAGTGCTAGTACCGGAGCGGGAGAGGAAAGCGAGCAGTACTTC
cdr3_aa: CSASTGAGEESEQYF

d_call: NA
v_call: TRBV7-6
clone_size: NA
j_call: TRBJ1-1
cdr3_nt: TGTGCCAGCAGCTTCAATGTGCAGTCTGAAGCTTTCTTT
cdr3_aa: CASSFNVQSEAFF

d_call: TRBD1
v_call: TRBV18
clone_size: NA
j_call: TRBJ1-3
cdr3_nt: TGTGCCAGCTCACGAGAATCGGGACAGGGCGCTGGAAACACCATATATTTT
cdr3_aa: CASSRESGQGAGNTIYF

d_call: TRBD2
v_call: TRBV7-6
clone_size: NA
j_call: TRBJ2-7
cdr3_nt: TGTGCCAGCAGCCTCGATGGGGAGGGGACCTACGAGCAGTACTTC
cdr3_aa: CASSLDGEGTYEQYF

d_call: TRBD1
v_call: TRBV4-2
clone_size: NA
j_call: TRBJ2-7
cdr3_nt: TGTGCCAGCAGCCAGTTCGCAGGGGGCTACGAGCAGTACTTC
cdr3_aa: CASSQFAGGYEQYF

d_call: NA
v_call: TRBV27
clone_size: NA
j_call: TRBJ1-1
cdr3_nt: TGTGCCAGCAGTGACCTACAGGGAAGGAACACTGAAGCTTTCTTT
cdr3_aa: CASSDLQGRNTEAFF

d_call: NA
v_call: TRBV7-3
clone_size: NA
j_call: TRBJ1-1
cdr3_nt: TGTGCCAGCAGCTTTACCGGGAGCACTGAAGCTTTCTTT
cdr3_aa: CASSFTGSTEAFF

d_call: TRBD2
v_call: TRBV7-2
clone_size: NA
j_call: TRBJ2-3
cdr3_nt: TGTGCCAGCAGGGCTAGCGGGGTCATCACAGATACGCAGTATTTT
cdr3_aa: CASRASGVITDTQYF

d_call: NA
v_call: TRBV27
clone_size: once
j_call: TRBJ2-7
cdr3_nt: TGTGCCAGCAGTCTCCTCCCCCCGGCAGGGGTCTACGAGCAGTACTTC
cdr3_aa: CASSLLPPAGVYEQYF

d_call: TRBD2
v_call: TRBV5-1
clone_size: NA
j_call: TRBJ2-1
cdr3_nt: TGCGCCAGCAGCTTGAGTCCTACCGCAGCGGGAGGGTCGGTAGGTGAGCAGTTCTTC
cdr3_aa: CASSLSPTAAGGSVGEQFF

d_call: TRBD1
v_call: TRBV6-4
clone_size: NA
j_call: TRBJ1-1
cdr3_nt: TGTGCCAGCAGTGACGGACAGGGGGCAGGAACTGAAGCTTTCTTT
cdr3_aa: CASSDGQGAGTEAFF

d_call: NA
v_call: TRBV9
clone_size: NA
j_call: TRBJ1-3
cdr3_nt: TGTGCCAGCAGCCCCCGACAGGCTGGAAACACCATATATTTT
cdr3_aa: CASSPRQAGNTIYF

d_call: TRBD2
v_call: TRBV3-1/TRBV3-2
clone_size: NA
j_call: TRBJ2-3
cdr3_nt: TGTGCCAGCAGCCAAGTCTCTAGCGGGGTTGGGACGCAGTATTTT
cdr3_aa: CASSQVSSGVGTQYF

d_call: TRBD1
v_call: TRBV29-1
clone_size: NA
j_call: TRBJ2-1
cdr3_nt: TGCAGCGTCCCGGGACAGGGGAACAATGAGCAGTTCTTC
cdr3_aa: CSVPGQGNNEQFF

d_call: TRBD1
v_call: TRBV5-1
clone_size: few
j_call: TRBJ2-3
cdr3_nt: TGCGCCAGCAGCTTGAGTGGGACAGGGGGCACAGATACGCAGTATTTT
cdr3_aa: CASSLSGTGGTDTQYF

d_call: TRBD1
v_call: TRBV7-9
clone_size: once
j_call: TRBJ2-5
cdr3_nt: TGTGCCAGCAGCCAACTCAGGGGGAGAGGGCAAGAGACCCAGTACTTC
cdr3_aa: CASSQLRGRGQETQYF

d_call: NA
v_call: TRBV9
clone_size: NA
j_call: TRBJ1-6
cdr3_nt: TGTGCCAGCAGCGTAGGCTACGGCACAGGCCGTTCGAGCTCCTATAATTCACCCCTCCACTTT
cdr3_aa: CASSVGYGTGRSSSYNSPLHF

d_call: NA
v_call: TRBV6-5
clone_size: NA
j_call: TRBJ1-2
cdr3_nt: TGTGCCAGCAGTTACTCGGCGGGGGGTGGAGGCTACACCTTC
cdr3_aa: CASSYSAGGGGYTF

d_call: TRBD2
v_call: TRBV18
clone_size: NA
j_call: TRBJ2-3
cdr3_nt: TGTGCCAGCTCACCGTCCGGACTAGCGGGGGGATTTACAGCAGATACGCAGTATTTT
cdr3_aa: CASSPSGLAGGFTADTQYF

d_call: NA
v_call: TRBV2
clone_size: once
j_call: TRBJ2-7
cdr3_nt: TGTGCCAGCAGGGGTCAGGCGTACGAGCAGTACTTC
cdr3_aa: CASRGQAYEQYF

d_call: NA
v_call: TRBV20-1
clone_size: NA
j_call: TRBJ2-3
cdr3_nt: TGCAGTGCTAGGGGCTCGTCGGTACCGTATTTT
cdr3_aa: CSARGSSVPYF

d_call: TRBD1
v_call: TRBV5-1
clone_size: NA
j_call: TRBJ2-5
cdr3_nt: TGCGCCAGCAGCTTGTGGGGACAGGGGGCTGAAGAGACCCAGTACTTC
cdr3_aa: CASSLWGQGAEETQYF

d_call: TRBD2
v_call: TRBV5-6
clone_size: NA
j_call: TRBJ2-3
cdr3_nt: TGTGCCAGCAGCGGGAGCGGAGCGGGAGGGCCCACAGATACGCAGTATTTT
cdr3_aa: CASSGSGAGGPTDTQYF

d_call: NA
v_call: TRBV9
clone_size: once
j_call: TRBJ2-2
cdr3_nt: TGTGCCAGCAGCGTAGCCACAACGAACACCGGGGAGCTGTTTTTT
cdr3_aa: CASSVATTNTGELFF

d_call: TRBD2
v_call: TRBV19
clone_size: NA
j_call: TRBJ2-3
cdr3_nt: TGTGCCAGTAGGTTGACTAGCAGCACAGATACGCAGTATTTT
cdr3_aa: CASRLTSSTDTQYF

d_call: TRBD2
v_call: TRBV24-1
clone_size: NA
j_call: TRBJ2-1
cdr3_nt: TGTGCCACCAGTGACCAGCGGGGGAAGAATGAGCAGTTCTTC
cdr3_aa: CATSDQRGKNEQFF

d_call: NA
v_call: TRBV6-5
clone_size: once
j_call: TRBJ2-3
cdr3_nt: TGTGCCACCCCAACGGAGGGGTCTTATGGAGATACGCAGTATTTT
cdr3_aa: CATPTEGSYGDTQYF

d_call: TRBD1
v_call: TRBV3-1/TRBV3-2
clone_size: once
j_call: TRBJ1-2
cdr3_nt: TGTGCCAGCAGCCAGAAACAGGGGTTAGACTATGGCTACACCTTC
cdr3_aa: CASSQKQGLDYGYTF

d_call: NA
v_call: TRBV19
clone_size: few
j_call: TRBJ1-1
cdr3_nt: TGTGCCAGTAGTGGACAGATGAACACTGAAGCTTTCTTT
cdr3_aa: CASSGQMNTEAFF

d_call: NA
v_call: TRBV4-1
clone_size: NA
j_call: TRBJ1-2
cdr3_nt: TGCGCCAGCAGCCCGCGCCCGTTTACTGGCTACACCTTC
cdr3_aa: CASSPRPFTGYTF

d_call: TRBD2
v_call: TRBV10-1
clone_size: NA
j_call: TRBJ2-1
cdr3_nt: TGCGCCAGCGGAGAAGGCCGACTAGCGGGGACCTACAATGAGCAGTTCTTC
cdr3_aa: CASGEGRLAGTYNEQFF

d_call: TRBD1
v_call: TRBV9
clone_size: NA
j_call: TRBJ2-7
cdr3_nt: TGTGCCAGCAGCGGCCGGGACAGCGCCTACGAGCAGTACTTC
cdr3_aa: CASSGRDSAYEQYF

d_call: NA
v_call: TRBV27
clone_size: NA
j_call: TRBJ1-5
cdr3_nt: TGTGCCAGCACCAAAACACGGGCAGGGGACCAGCCCCAGCATTTT
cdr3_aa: CASTKTRAGDQPQHF

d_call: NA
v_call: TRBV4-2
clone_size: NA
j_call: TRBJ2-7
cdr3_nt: TGTGCCAGCAGCCAAGTTACAGGCCGCTCCTACGAGCAGTACTTC
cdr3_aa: CASSQVTGRSYEQYF

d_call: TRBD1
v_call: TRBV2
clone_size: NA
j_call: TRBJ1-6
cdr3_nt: TGTGCCAGCAGATCCCGGACAGGGAATAATTCACCCCTCCACTTT
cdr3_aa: CASRSRTGNNSPLHF

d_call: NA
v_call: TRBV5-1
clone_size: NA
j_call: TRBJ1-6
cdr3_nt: TGCGCCAGCAGCTTGGAAGGACAGTATAATTCACCCCTCCACTTT
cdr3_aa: CASSLEGQYNSPLHF

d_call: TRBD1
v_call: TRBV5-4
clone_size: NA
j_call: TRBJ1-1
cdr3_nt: TGTGCCAGCAGCCAACCCCAGGGGGCGACTGAAGCTTTCTTT
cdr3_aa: CASSQPQGATEAFF

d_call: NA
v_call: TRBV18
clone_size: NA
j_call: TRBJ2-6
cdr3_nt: TGTGCCAGCTCACCACCTAGGGGCAACTCTGGGGCCAACGTCCTGACTTTC
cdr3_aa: CASSPPRGNSGANVLTF

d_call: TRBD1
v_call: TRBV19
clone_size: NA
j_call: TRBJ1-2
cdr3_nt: TGTGCCAGTATCGGGACAGCCGTTAACTATGGCTACACCTTC
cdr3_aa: CASIGTAVNYGYTF

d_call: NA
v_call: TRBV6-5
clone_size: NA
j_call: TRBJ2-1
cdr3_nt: TGTGCCAGCAGGGCGGGACCGAGCTCCTACAATGAGCAGTTCTTC
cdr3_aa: CASRAGPSSYNEQFF

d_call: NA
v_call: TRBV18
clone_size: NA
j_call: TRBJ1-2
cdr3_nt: TGTGCCAGCTCCCCAACGGGGGAGGGGCGGTATGGCTACACCTTC
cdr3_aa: CASSPTGEGRYGYTF

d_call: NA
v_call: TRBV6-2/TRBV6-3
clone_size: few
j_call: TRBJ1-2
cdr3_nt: TGTGCCAGCAGTAGCAACGCGGGACGGAATAACTATGGCTACACCTTC
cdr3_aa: CASSSNAGRNNYGYTF

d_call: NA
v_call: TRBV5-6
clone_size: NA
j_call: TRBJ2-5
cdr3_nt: TGTGCCTGGGCCGTTCCCCAAGAGACCCAGTACTTC
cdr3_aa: CAWAVPQETQYF

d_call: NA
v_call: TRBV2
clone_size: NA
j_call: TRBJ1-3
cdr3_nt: TGTGCCAGCGGAGACCAGGGCTCTGGAAACACCATATATTTT
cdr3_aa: CASGDQGSGNTIYF

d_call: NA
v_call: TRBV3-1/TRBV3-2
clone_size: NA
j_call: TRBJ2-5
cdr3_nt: TGTGCCAGCAGCCAAGATCTCGGTTCAGGGGAGACCCAGTACTTC
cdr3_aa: CASSQDLGSGETQYF

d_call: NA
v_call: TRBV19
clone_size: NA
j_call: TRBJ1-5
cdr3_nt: TGTGCCAGTAGTATAGATGAGCAGGGATTTAGCAATCAGCCCCAGCATTTT
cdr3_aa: CASSIDEQGFSNQPQHF

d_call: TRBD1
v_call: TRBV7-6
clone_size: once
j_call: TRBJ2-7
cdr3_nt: TGTGCCAGCAGCTTAGAAGCCTCGACAGGGTACCCCTACGAGCAGTACTTC
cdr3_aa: CASSLEASTGYPYEQYF

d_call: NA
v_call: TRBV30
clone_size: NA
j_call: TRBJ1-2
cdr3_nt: TGTGCCTGGAGTCCATACCCCACAGGGGGCTACACCTTC
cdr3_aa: CAWSPYPTGGYTF

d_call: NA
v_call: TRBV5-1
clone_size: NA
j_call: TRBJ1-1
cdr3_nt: TGCGCCAGCAGCTTCGGTAAAACGGCTGAAGCTTTCTTT
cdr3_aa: CASSFGKTAEAFF

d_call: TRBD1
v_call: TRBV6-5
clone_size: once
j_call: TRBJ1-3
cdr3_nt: TGTGCCAGCGGAAACAGGGGGAAGGCTGGAAACACCATATATTTT
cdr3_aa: CASGNRGKAGNTIYF